Reported below is one T cell receptor (beta chain). This sample is drawn from a study of blood T cell repertoires in COVID-19. Study overall: Samples came from the United States, Italy and Spain, spanning acute and convalescent COVID-19. T cells, B-cell-depleted T cells, or PBMCs provided the cDNA or gDNA that served as material.

Original handling: Amplified reference gene primers provided the basis for estimating nucleated cell counts. Profiling relied on immunoSEQ multiplex PCR, and the TCRdb table lists in-frame clones only, not all of them. The V and J calls and the clone size are those of that table, but D and trimming were determined from the DNA. This sample has 110,000 to 150,000 clones, with around nine tenths found just once. The TCR was taken from a human donor in a cohort sampled during active COVID-19. The sequenced sample consisted of peripheral blood.

The CDR3 DNA is TGTGCCAGCAGTGAAGCCCCAGGAAACTCTGGAAACACCATATATTTT. It yields the protein CASSEAPGNSGNTIYF. The chain couples TRBV6-1 to TRBJ1-3; no firm D call. CDR1 is MNHNS and CDR2 is SASEGT in the germline V gene. Deletions cut 0 bases from V and 0 bases from J, with 9 bases between. This CDR3 spans 16 amino acids.